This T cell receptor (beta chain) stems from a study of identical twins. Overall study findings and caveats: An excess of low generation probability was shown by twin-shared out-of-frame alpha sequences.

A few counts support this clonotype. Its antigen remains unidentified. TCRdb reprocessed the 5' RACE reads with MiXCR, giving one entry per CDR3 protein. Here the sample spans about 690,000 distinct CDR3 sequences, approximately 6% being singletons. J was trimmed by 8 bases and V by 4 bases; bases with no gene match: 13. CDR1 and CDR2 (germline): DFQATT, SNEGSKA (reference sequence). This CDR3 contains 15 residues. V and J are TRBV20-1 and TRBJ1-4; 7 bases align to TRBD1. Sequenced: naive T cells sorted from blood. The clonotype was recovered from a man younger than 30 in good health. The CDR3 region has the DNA TGCAGTGCTACTATTACCGGGACAGTAAGCGAAAAACTGTTTTTT. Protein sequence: CSATITGTVSEKLFF.